Listed below are T cell receptor beta chains from one sample, sequenced in a study of OX40 agonist ivuxolimab in advanced cancers. Profiled with immunoSEQ multiplex PCR; TCRdb holds only in-frame clones, not every one. The data show about 21,000 clones, more than 80% seen once. The sequenced sample was CD4+ or CD8+ T cells sorted from blood, obtained in a trial of the OX40 agonist ivuxolimab. These receptors all come from an adult with an advanced solid tumor such as melanoma, head and neck, liver or kidney cancer. The conserved cysteine and the conserved F or W are not part of the CDR3 here. The order of the fields is clone size, J gene, V gene, CDR3 protein. Clone size, where shown, is once, few, many, or a class for clones that have expanded.

abundance: -
j_gene: TRBJ2-2
v_gene: TRBV18
CDR3aa: ASSPGQGGTGELF

abundance: -
j_gene: TRBJ2-2
v_gene: TRBV4-1
CDR3aa: ASSHLQAGGITGELF

abundance: -
j_gene: TRBJ1-1
v_gene: TRBV7-9
CDR3aa: ASSLDTSEAF

abundance: -
j_gene: TRBJ2-5
v_gene: TRBV5-4
CDR3aa: ASITSSGGQETQY

abundance: -
j_gene: TRBJ2-1
v_gene: TRBV7-7
CDR3aa: ASSLGRVAYNEQF

abundance: -
j_gene: TRBJ1-1
v_gene: TRBV30
CDR3aa: ACPGQGRSEAF

abundance: once
j_gene: TRBJ2-2
v_gene: TRBV11-3
CDR3aa: ASSRSLGAGETGELF

abundance: -
j_gene: TRBJ2-1
v_gene: TRBV7-6
CDR3aa: ASSWDTYNEQF

abundance: -
j_gene: TRBJ2-3
v_gene: TRBV6-4
CDR3aa: ASSVAGEYTDTQY

abundance: few
j_gene: TRBJ2-1
v_gene: TRBV7-2
CDR3aa: ASSSSSRANEQF

abundance: -
j_gene: TRBJ2-5
v_gene: TRBV9
CDR3aa: ASSGSTGDGETQY

abundance: -
j_gene: TRBJ2-1
v_gene: TRBV4-1
CDR3aa: ASSHTSGRGNEQF

abundance: few
j_gene: TRBJ2-2
v_gene: TRBV5-6
CDR3aa: ASSWSSGELF

abundance: -
j_gene: TRBJ1-4
v_gene: TRBV5-5
CDR3aa: ASSLGLTTNEKLF

abundance: -
j_gene: TRBJ1-2
v_gene: TRBV2
CDR3aa: ASKGTGIYGYT

abundance: -
j_gene: TRBJ2-3
v_gene: TRBV18
CDR3aa: ASSPPGEATDTQY

abundance: -
j_gene: TRBJ2-1
v_gene: TRBV9
CDR3aa: ASSFQGSGPSYNEQF

abundance: -
j_gene: TRBJ2-3
v_gene: TRBV4-1
CDR3aa: ASSQEGRQGRGSDTQY

abundance: -
j_gene: TRBJ1-2
v_gene: TRBV6-6
CDR3aa: ASSGSGDPNYGYT

abundance: -
j_gene: TRBJ1-2
v_gene: TRBV9
CDR3aa: ANPKGTETYGYT

abundance: -
j_gene: TRBJ2-1
v_gene: TRBV7-7
CDR3aa: ASSADSGRAYNEQF

abundance: -
j_gene: TRBJ2-2
v_gene: TRBV7-3
CDR3aa: ASSLVPGELF